The source of this TCR beta chain is a study of control samples from healthy donors and cancer patients. Using immunoSEQ multiplex PCR, the repertoire was profiled, and TCRdb retains in-frame clones only, with some absent. This repertoire shows about 170,000 clones, about nine tenths found once; its top ten account for 2%. Trimming took 2 bases from V and 0 from J, leaving 8 bases between them. This CDR3 region has 14 residues. Germline values: CDR1 MNHEY, CDR2 SVGAGI. This TCR derives from a woman aged 40 to 55 in good health. The sample consisted of blood. The rearrangement links TRBV6-5 to TRBJ2-7; D not certain. CDR3 DNA sequence: TGTGCCAGCAGTTACGGAGCTAACTCCTACGAGCAGTACTTC. Protein sequence: CASSYGANSYEQYF.